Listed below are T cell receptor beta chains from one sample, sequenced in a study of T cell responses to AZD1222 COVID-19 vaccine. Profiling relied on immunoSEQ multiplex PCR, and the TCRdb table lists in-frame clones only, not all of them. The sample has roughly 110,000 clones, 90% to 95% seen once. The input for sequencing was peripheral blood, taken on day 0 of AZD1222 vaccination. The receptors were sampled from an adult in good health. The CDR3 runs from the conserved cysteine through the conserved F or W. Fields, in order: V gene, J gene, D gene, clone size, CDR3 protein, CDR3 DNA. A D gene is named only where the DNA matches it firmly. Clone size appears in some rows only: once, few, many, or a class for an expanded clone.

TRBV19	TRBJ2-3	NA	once	CASSTPTGAINTQYF	TGTGCCAGTAGTACGCCTACGGGGGCTATAAATACGCAGTATTTT
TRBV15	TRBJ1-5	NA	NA	CATSRDRSSNQPQHF	TGTGCCACCAGCAGAGACAGGTCTTCCAATCAGCCCCAGCATTTT
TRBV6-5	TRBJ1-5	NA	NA	CASTEDGGNNQPQHF	TGTGCCAGCACCGAAGATGGGGGTAACAATCAGCCCCAGCATTTT
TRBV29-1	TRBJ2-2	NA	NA	CSVTDFNGGELFF	TGCAGCGTTACGGACTTCAACGGCGGGGAGCTGTTTTTT
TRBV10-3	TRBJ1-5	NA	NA	CAISESPGFPEEGPIVLNQPQHF	TGTGCCATCAGTGAGTCCCCCGGGTTCCCAGAAGAGGGGCCAATTGTACTCAATCAGCCCCAGCATTTT
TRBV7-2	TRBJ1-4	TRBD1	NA	CASSFSGGEGEKLFF	TGTGCCAGCAGCTTTTCAGGGGGCGAGGGTGAAAAACTGTTTTTT
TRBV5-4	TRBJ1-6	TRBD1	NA	CASSLMGQGVSPLHF	TGTGCCAGCAGTCTCATGGGACAGGGTGTTTCACCCCTCCACTTT
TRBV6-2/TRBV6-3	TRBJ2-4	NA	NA	CASSPTHSYLAKNIQYF	TGTGCCAGCAGTCCCACCCATAGCTACTTAGCCAAAAACATTCAGTACTTC
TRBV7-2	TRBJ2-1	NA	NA	CASSLLLEYNEQFF	TGTGCCAGCAGCTTACTTTTGGAATACAATGAGCAGTTCTTC
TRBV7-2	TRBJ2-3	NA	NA	CASSLSPQGLSNTQYF	TGTGCCAGCAGCTTGAGTCCACAGGGTCTCTCGAATACGCAGTATTTT
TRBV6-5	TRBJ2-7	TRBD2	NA	CASSLGLAGTYEQYF	TGTGCCAGCAGCCTCGGACTAGCGGGGACCTACGAGCAGTACTTC
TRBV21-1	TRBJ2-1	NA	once	CASSTWGDGPLCGNEQFF	TGTGCCAGCAGCACTTGGGGCGACGGACCCCTATGCGGCAATGAGCAGTTCTTC
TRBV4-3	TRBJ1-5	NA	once	CASSYSLSNQPQHF	TGCGCCAGCAGCTATTCCCTTAGCAATCAGCCCCAGCATTTT
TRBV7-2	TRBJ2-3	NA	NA	CASSVFPRGGSRSDTQYF	TGTGCCAGCAGCGTCTTCCCAAGAGGGGGGTCGAGATCAGATACGCAGTATTTT
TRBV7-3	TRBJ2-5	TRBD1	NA	CASSPGQGSHETQYF	TGTGCCAGCAGCCCCGGACAGGGAAGCCACGAGACCCAGTACTTC